These 18 T cell receptor beta chains came from one sample sequenced in a study of T cell responses to AZD1222 COVID-19 vaccine. Method: immunoSEQ multiplex PCR; TCRdb's copy keeps in-frame clones and lacks some. The table shows 100,000 to 150,000 clones, with approximately 88% occurring only once. The material was peripheral blood, obtained on day 0 of AZD1222 vaccination. These receptors came from an adult in good health.

The chain combines TRBV14 with TRBJ1-4, with D possibly TRBD1 on 5 matching bases. V shed 1 base and J shed 4 bases, with 10 bases lying between them. Looked up from germline, CDR1 is SGHDN and CDR2 is FVKESK. There are 15 residues in the CDR3. In DNA form, the CDR3 reads TGTGCCAGCAGCCAAGCCGGGGCAAATAATGAAAAACTGTTTTTT. It translates to CASSQAGANNEKLFF.

The V call is TRBV6-5, the J call TRBJ2-7; D may be TRBD2 (6 bases). The CDR3 consists of 15 residues. V lost 2 bases, J lost 0 bases, and 11 bases lay in between. The germline V gene has CDR1 MNHEY and CDR2 SVGAGI. CDR3 bases: TGTGCCAGCAGTTACATAGCGGTTAGCTCCTACGAGCAGTACTTC. As protein: CASSYIAVSSYEQYF.

The chain joins TRBV14 to TRBJ2-2, with D perhaps matching TRBD1 or TRBD2 (6 bases each). CDR1 and CDR2 from the germline V gene are SGHDN and FVKESK. This CDR3 is 15 amino acids long. Trimming pared 4 bases from V and 7 bases from J, leaving 16 bases between. CDR3 nucleotides: TGTGCCAGCAGCCGATGGGGGGCGATGGACGGGGAGCTGTTTTTT. It codes for CASSRWGAMDGELFF.

V is TRBV11-2 and J is TRBJ2-7; TRBD1 matches 12 bases. Germline loops: CDR1 SGHAT, CDR2 FQNNGV. The V segment lost 0 bases and the J segment 7 bases; nucleotides outside the gene matches: 7. The CDR3 runs 16 residues. For the CDR3, the DNA is TGTGCCAGCAGCTTAGAAACCGGGACAGGGGGCGGAGAGCAGTACTTC. As protein: CASSLETGTGGGEQYF.

The chain couples TRBV5-4 to TRBJ2-1; 7 bases align to TRBD1. CDR1 and CDR2 from the germline V gene are SGHNT and YYREEE (reference sequence). V shed 4 bases, J shed 9 bases, and the junction held 13 bases outside the gene matches. The CDR3 totals 15 residues. CDR3 loop: CASSRGQAVYLEQFF. CDR3 coding DNA: TGTGCCAGCAGCCGCGGACAGGCCGTTTATCTTGAGCAGTTCTTC.

CDR3 bases: TGTGCCAGCAGTTTAGTCACAGGGCCCATGAGGAATTCACCCCTCCACTTT. Residues: CASSLVTGPMRNSPLHF. The V call is TRBV27, the J call TRBJ1-6; tentative D call: TRBD1 (6 bases). Germline assignment: CDR1 MNHEY and CDR2 SMNVEV (reference sequence). This CDR3 has 17 amino acids. V gave up 2 bases and J gave up 7 bases, with 18 bases separating them.

The V call is TRBV29-1, the J call TRBJ2-3, with D possibly TRBD1 on 6 matching bases. Germline V gene sequence: CDR1 SQVTM, CDR2 ANQGSEA. CDR3 length equals 14 residues. V dropped 4 bases and J dropped 2 bases, with 13 bases sitting between them. The chain's CDR3 is CSVGVQGTTDTQYF. The CDR3 DNA is TGCAGCGTTGGGGTTCAGGGGACCACAGATACGCAGTATTTT.

The chain carries TRBV6-6 and TRBJ1-3, with 11 bases lining up with TRBD1. The CDR3 runs 16 residues. Trimming at V came to 6 bases and at J to 2 bases, leaving 6 bases not matched to a gene. Germline lookup yields CDR1 MNHNY and CDR2 SVGAGI (reference sequence). CDR3 amino acids: CASSLWTGGTGNTIYF. Written as DNA, the CDR3 is TGTGCCAGCAGCCTGTGGACAGGGGGCACTGGAAACACCATATATTTT.

The chain links TRBV19 to TRBJ1-3; D is ambiguous. Germline lookup yields CDR1 LNHDA and CDR2 SQIVND (reference sequence). V lost 1 base and J lost 6, with 7 bases in between. The CDR3 extends over 13 amino acids. This CDR3 reads CASSIGHSNTIYF. Here the CDR3 DNA reads TGTGCCAGTAGTATAGGACATTCAAACACCATATATTTT. Based on the CDR3 plus reference TRBV19 and TRBJ1-3, the full variable domain is DGGITQSPKYLFRKEGQNVTLSCEQNLNHDAMYWYRQDPGQGLRLIYYSQIVNDFQKGDIAEGYSVSREKKESFPLTVTSAQKNPTAFYLCASSIGHSNTIYFGEGSWLTVV.

V and J are TRBV5-1 and TRBJ1-2; TRBD1 agrees at 7 bases. Germline CDR1 reads SGHRS; CDR2 reads YFSETQ. V dropped 1 base and J dropped 2; count of bases not matched to a gene: 5. This CDR3 comprises 15 residues. The CDR3 coding sequence is TGCGCCAGCAGCTTGCGTCCAGGGGGAAACTATGGCTACACCTTC. It translates to CASSLRPGGNYGYTF.

This chain connects TRBV2 to TRBJ2-2; possibly TRBD1 or TRBD2 for D (5 bases each). Germline loops: CDR1 SNHLY, CDR2 FYNNEI. The V gene lost 2 bases and the J gene lost 2 bases, with 9 bases spanning the gap. This CDR3 has 15 amino acids. CDR3 nucleotide sequence: TGTGCCAGCAGTGAATGGGACGGAAACACCGGGGAGCTGTTTTTT. It is translated as CASSEWDGNTGELFF.

This clone was observed once. The rearrangement uses TRBV6-5 and TRBJ2-7, with D unclear. CDR1 and CDR2 from the germline V gene are MNHEY and SVGAGI. Trimming left V 6 bases short and J 4 bases short, with 4 bases between. CDR3 length: 10 amino acids. The DNA for the CDR3 is TGTGCCAGCAGGGGGTACGAGCAGTACTTC. It yields the protein CASRGYEQYF.

The chain carries TRBV19 and TRBJ2-5; unclear D gene. Germline CDR1 reads LNHDA; CDR2 reads SQIVND (reference sequence). V lost 5 bases, J lost 0 bases, and 13 bases lay in between. This CDR3 is built from 15 residues. The CDR3 sequence is CASSPFLGYQETQYF. Here the CDR3 DNA reads TGTGCCAGTAGTCCTTTCCTAGGGTACCAAGAGACCCAGTACTTC.

The chain's CDR3 is CASSVGGRDTGELFF. The CDR3 DNA is TGTGCCAGCAGCGTAGGCGGGAGAGACACCGGGGAGCTGTTTTTT. The chain recombines TRBV9 with TRBJ2-2; 7 bases fit TRBD2. Losses at the gene ends were 0 bases for V and 3 bases for J; bases not matched to a gene: 2. The CDR3 spans 15 residues. Germline CDR1 is SGDLS and CDR2 is YYNGEE.

The V gene is TRBV6-4, the J gene TRBJ2-3; 9 bases line up with TRBD2. With V trimmed by 6 bases and J by 4 bases, 5 bases remained unmatched. CDR3 length: 14 amino acids. Looked up from germline, CDR1 is MRHNA and CDR2 is SNTAGT. CDR3 sequence: CASSLTSGSDTQYF. Written as DNA, the CDR3 is TGTGCCAGCAGCTTAACTAGCGGGTCAGATACGCAGTATTTT.

A single count supports this clone. The chain uses TRBV24-1 and TRBJ2-1; 9 bases line up with TRBD1. Germline-derived CDR1 and CDR2 are KGHDR and SFDVKD. The CDR3 consists of 15 residues. V was pared by 4 bases and J by 5 bases, with 5 bases of the junction left unmatched. This CDR3 reads CATSEQGAGNNEQFF. In DNA, the CDR3 is TGTGCCACCAGTGAACAGGGGGCTGGGAACAATGAGCAGTTCTTC.

This chain uses TRBV28 with TRBJ2-7, with TRBD2 identical over 8 bases. The CDR3 is made up of 14 amino acids. The V segment lost 7 bases and the J segment 2 bases; nucleotides outside the gene matches: 7. From germline, CDR1 is MDHEN and CDR2 SYDVKM. This CDR3 reads CASTRAGAPYEQYF. The CDR3 DNA reads as TGTGCCAGCACCAGAGCGGGAGCGCCCTACGAGCAGTACTTC.

The chain combines TRBV19 with TRBJ2-3; TRBD2 aligns across 13 bases. CDR3 size: 17 residues. V lost 4 bases to trimming and J lost 2 bases; unmatched junction nucleotides: 6. CDR1 is LNHDA and CDR2 is SQIVND in the germline V gene (reference sequence). The CDR3 bases are TGTGCCAGTAGTACCACCGGGACTAGCGGGATCACAGATACGCAGTATTTT. This encodes CASSTTGTSGITDTQYF.